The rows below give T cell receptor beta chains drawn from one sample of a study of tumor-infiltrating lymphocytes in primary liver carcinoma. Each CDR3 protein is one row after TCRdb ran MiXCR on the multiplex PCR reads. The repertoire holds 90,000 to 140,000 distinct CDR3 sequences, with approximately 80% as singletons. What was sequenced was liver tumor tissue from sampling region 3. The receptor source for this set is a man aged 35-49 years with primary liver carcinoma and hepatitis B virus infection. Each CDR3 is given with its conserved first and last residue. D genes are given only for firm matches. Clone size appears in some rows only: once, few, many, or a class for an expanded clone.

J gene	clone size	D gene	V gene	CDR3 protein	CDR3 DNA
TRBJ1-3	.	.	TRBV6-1	CATYTRGSATIYF	TGTGCCACCTATACGAGGGGAAGCGCCACCATATATTTT
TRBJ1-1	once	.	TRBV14	CASSPRLGLGTEAFF	TGTGCCAGCAGCCCTAGACTTGGGTTAGGCACTGAAGCTTTCTTT
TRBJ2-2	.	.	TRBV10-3	CATVGTGNTGELIF	.
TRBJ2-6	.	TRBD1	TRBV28	CNSTLTGRHGANVLTF	TGTAATAGCACCTTGACAGGGCGGCATGGGGCCAACGTCCTGACTTTC
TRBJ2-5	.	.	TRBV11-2	CTSSLGETQYF	TGTACCAGCAGTTTGGGCGAGACCCAGTACTTC
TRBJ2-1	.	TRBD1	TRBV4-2	CASSREFRGSYNEQFF	TGTGCCAGCAGCCGAGAATTCAGGGGGAGCTACAACGAGCAGTTCTTC
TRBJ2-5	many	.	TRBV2	CAITGLEQQETQYF	TGTGCCATCACGGGACTGGAACAACAAGAGACCCAGTACTTC
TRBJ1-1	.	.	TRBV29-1	CSVRNGWGMSAEAFF	TGCAGCGTTCGAAATGGGTGGGGCATGAGCGCTGAAGCTTTCTTT
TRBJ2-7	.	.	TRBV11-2	CASCLRWSWENEQYF	TGTGCCAGCTGCTTACGATGGTCATGGGAAAATGAGCAGTACTTC
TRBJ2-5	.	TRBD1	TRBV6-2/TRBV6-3	CASSRTSRGRFGETQYF	TGTGCCAGCAGTCGAACCTCCAGGGGGCGATTCGGCGAGACCCAATACTTC
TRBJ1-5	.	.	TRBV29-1	CSAGGGVNKPQHF	TGCAGCGCCGGAGGGGGAGTCAATAAGCCCCAGCATTTT
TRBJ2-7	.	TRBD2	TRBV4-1	CASSQDRGGRARLRNKQYF	TGCGCCAGCAGCCAAGACCGAGGAGGGAGGGCCAGGCTTCGTAATAAGCAGTACTTC
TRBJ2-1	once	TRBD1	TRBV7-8	CTSSFGQVALRHNEQFF	TGTACCAGCAGCTTCGGACAGGTCGCCCTGAGACACAATGAGCAGTTCTTC
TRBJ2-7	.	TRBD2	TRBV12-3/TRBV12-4	CVSSTAGVRNEQYF	TGTGTCAGTAGTACAGCGGGAGTAAGGAACGAGCAGTACTTC
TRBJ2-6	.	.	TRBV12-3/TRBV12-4	CASTIRGANVLTF	TGTGCCAGCACCATCCGTGGGGCCAACGTCCTGACTTTC
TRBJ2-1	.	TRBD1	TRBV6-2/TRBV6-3	CANSPPGQGSYNGQFF	TGTGCCAACAGTCCGCCGGGACAGGGCTCCTATAATGGGCAGTTCTTC
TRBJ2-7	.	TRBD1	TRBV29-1	CSASREGQVDKQYF	TGCAGCGCCAGCCGAGAGGGACAGGTAGACAAGCAGTACTTC